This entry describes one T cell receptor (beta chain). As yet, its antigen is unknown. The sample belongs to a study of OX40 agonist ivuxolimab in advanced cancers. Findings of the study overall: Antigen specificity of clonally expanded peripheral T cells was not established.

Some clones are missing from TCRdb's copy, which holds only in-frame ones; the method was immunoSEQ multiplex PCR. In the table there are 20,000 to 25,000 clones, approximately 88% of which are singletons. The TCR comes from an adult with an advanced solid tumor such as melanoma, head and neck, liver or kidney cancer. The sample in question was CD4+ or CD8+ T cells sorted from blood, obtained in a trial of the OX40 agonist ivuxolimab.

As DNA, the CDR3 is TGTGCCACCACTAGCGGGAGAAGTGACGGGGAGCTGTTTTTT. Translation gives CATTSGRSDGELFF. The chain recombines TRBV2 with TRBJ2-2; 11 bases are a match to TRBD2. The CDR3 extends over 14 amino acids. With V trimmed by 10 bases and J by 7 bases, 8 bases remained unmatched. Germline V gene lookup returns CDR1 SNHLY and CDR2 FYNNEI.